One and the same sample provided the 20 T cell receptor beta chains below, sequenced in a study of blood T cells in healthy people across ages. Together with a sample-barcoded 5' primer, a J-beta primer mix was included in a second PCR lasting about 7 to 11 cycles. TCRdb recomputed calls from the 5' RACE reads with MiXCR, one row per CDR3 protein. The table records approximately 810,000 distinct CDR3 sequences, about 34% of them present only once. Sequencing used blood. The receptors derive from a man between 18 and 35 years old in good health.

Here the CDR3 DNA reads TGTGCCAGCAGTTTTGGTACCCCGCGGGAGACCCAGTACTTC. This encodes CASSFGTPRETQYF. The chain joins TRBV12-3 or TRBV12-4 to TRBJ2-5; no clear D. Trimming removed 3 bases from V and 5 bases from J, with 13 bases in between. CDR3 length equals 14 residues.

This rearrangement joins TRBV12-3 or TRBV12-4 to TRBJ1-2, with a tentative D call TRBD1 (6 bases). This CDR3 contains 13 residues. Trimming removed 1 base at V and 13 bases at J, with 16 bases between. The CDR3 is CASSLDVDRFFTF. Written as DNA, the CDR3 is TGTGCCAGCAGTTTAGATGTCGACAGGTTCTTCACCTTC.

The CDR3 DNA follows: TGTGCCAGCAGTCGGGCGGACACCGGGGAGCTGTTTTTT. It yields the protein CASSRADTGELFF. The V and J genes are TRBV12-3 or TRBV12-4 and TRBJ2-2; D remains unclear. The CDR3 has 13 residues. Between the trimmed V and J ends, which lost 5 bases and 3 bases, there was a span of 7 bases.

The gene calls are TRBV20-1 and TRBJ1-2; D is undetermined. The germline V and J ends were trimmed by 3 bases and 6 bases, with 11 bases remaining between them. CDR3 length: 12 residues. Germline loops: CDR1 DFQATT, CDR2 SNEGSKA (reference sequence). The CDR3 here is CSAREVPDGYTF. DNA for the CDR3: TGCAGTGCTAGGGAGGTACCCGATGGCTACACCTTC.

This clonotype was counted only a few times. The chain combines TRBV4-3 with TRBJ2-3; 7 bases are a match to TRBD2. The CDR3 spans 14 residues. V lost 0 bases, J lost 8 bases, and 5 bases stayed unmatched. Germline CDR1 LGHNA, CDR2 YSLEER. CDR3 sequence: CASSQDLADLTQYF. The CDR3 bases are TGCGCCAGCAGCCAAGATCTAGCGGACCTTACGCAGTATTTT.

J is TRBJ1-6 and V is TRBV28; D is ambiguous. CDR3 size: 14 residues. Trimming took off 7 bases at V and 4 bases at J, with 11 bases between the two ends. CDR1 and CDR2 from the germline V gene are MDHEN and SYDVKM. The CDR3 protein is CASTLIQYNSPLHF. CDR3 DNA sequence: TGTGCCAGCACTTTGATACAGTATAATTCACCCCTCCACTTT.

The rearrangement joins TRBV4-3 to TRBJ2-3; 8 bases match TRBD2. Germline CDR1 and CDR2: LGHNA and YSLEER. The CDR3 covers 17 residues. V lost 0 bases, J lost 6 bases, and 11 bases stayed unmatched. The CDR3 bases are TGCGCCAGCAGCCAAGAGGTTATAAGCGGGGGAGCCGATACGCAGTATTTT. Amino acid sequence: CASSQEVISGGADTQYF.

The chain uses TRBV6-5 and TRBJ2-4; the D gene is possibly TRBD1 (5 bases). The DNA matches TRBJ2-7 better at its end, which makes the J call doubtful. Germline CDR1 MNHEY, CDR2 SVGAGI. This CDR3 is 13 amino acids long. This CDR3 reads CASSYRQGHEQYF. DNA of the CDR3: TGTGCCAGCAGTTACAGGCAGGGCCACGAGCAGTACTTC.

There are many counts of this clonotype. The chain recombines TRBV20-1 with TRBJ1-2, with D possibly TRBD1 on 6 matching bases. The ends were cut back, 6 bases at V and 4 bases at J, with 15 bases in the middle. Germline V lookup: CDR1 DFQATT, CDR2 SNEGSKA (reference sequence). This CDR3 is 13 amino acids long. The CDR3 bases are TGCAGTGCGTCGGACAGCAACGCCTATGGCTACACCTTC. This sequence encodes CSASDSNAYGYTF.

This clonotype was counted a single time. The chain employs TRBV2 and TRBJ1-5; 8 bases align to TRBD1. CDR1 and CDR2 from the germline V gene are SNHLY and FYNNEI. CDR3 length equals 14 residues. V trimming: 8 bases; J trimming: 2 bases; junction bases outside the gene matches: 5. The CDR3 spells CASGPGQGNQPQHF. DNA for the CDR3: TGTGCCAGCGGACCGGGACAGGGCAATCAGCCCCAGCATTTT.

This clonotype was seen a handful of times. The chain links TRBV20-1 to TRBJ1-2; D is perhaps TRBD1 (5 bases). Trimming pared 6 bases from V and 0 bases from J, leaving 20 bases between. This CDR3 contains 16 residues. Germline CDR1 is DFQATT and CDR2 is SNEGSKA (reference sequence). The DNA of the CDR3 is TGCAGTGCATCCGGGACCTCCTTGGGGACTAACTATGGCTACACCTTC. Residues: CSASGTSLGTNYGYTF.

On this clonotype: A much more abundant neighbour one base away suggests this may be a read error. V is TRBV7-9 and J is TRBJ2-5, with 10 bases lining up with TRBD2. Looked up from germline, CDR1 is SEHNR and CDR2 is FQNEAQ (reference sequence). CDR3 length: 15 amino acids. The V and J ends lost 2 bases and 5 bases, in that order; junction bases with no gene match: 5. This CDR3 is CASSLTSGVSETQYF. CDR3 coding DNA: TGTGCCAGCAGCTTAACTAGCGGGGTCTCGGAGACCCAGTACTTC.

The rearrangement links TRBV7-2 to TRBJ1-3; D may be TRBD1 (6 bases). V shed 0 bases and J shed 3 bases, with 15 bases lying between them. The CDR3 sequence is 17 residues long. Per the germline V gene, CDR1 is SGHTA and CDR2 is FQGNSA. The CDR3 region is CASSLALAGAFGNTIYF. CDR3 nucleotide sequence: TGTGCCAGCAGCTTAGCGCTGGCAGGGGCTTTTGGAAACACCATATATTTT.

This chain joins TRBV2 and TRBJ2-5; 7 positions agree with TRBD2. Germline V lookup: CDR1 SNHLY, CDR2 FYNNEI. V shed 4 bases and J 13 bases; nucleotides not matched to a gene: 18. There are 15 residues in the CDR3. The CDR3 DNA reads TGTGCCAGCAGTGCATCGTGGGGGGGTCAGGGAGCGGGGTACTTC. Protein sequence: CASSASWGGQGAGYF.

This clonotype was observed once. It is unclear where the CDR3 begins or ends on the DNA, so no DNA is shown, and the CDR3 is as TCRdb lists it. The chain carries TRBV12-3 or TRBV12-4 and TRBJ2-7; TRBD1 is the table's D call, not checked against the DNA. The CDR3 comprises 14 residues, both ends counted. The chain's CDR3 is CASSFGAGNYEQSF.

This clonotype was seen a single time. One end of the junction varies from germline; a read error may be responsible. CDR3 residues: CAGSYKGLAGSNEQFF. Here the CDR3 DNA reads TGTGCCGGCAGTTACAAGGGACTAGCCGGTTCCAATGAGCAGTTCTTC. The rearrangement links TRBV6-2 or TRBV6-3 to TRBJ2-1; 9 nucleotides match TRBD2. The CDR3 extends over 16 amino acids. CDR1 is MNHEY, CDR2 SVGEGT, per germline.

Of note for this clonotype: At one boundary the junction diverges from the germline segment, which might be a read error. The chain links TRBV5-1 to TRBJ2-3; D unresolved. Germline assignment: CDR1 SGHRS and CDR2 YFSETQ. The CDR3 loop spans 12 amino acids. The CDR3 bases are TGCGCCAGCAGCTTGGCCACAGATGCGCAGTATTTT. Translated: CASSLATDAQYF.

This clonotype was seen many times. The chain carries TRBV20-1 and TRBJ2-5, with no clear D. Trimming stripped 0 bases from V and 1 base from J, with 12 bases between. The CDR3 runs to 15 residues. Germline values: CDR1 DFQATT, CDR2 SNEGSKA (reference sequence). In DNA form, the CDR3 reads TGCAGTGCTAGAGATCTTGGAAGAGTCCAAGAGACCCAGTACTTC. Protein sequence: CSARDLGRVQETQYF.

The sample holds many counts of this clonotype. The chain combines TRBV3-1 with TRBJ2-7, with TRBD1 matching 10 bases. CDR1 and CDR2 from the germline V gene are LGHDT and YNNKEL (reference sequence). V lost 5 bases to trimming and J lost 0 bases; unmatched junction nucleotides: 4. The length of the CDR3 is 15 residues. The CDR3 nucleotides read TGTGCCAGCAGCGCCGGGACAGGGGACTCCTACGAGCAGTACTTC. This translates into CASSAGTGDSYEQYF.

The genes are TRBV10-3 and TRBJ2-1; 14 bases map to TRBD2. Germline CDR1 is ENHRY and CDR2 is SYGVKD. J gave up 0 bases and V 6 bases, and 7 bases lay outside the gene matches. This CDR3 comprises 18 residues. In DNA form, the CDR3 reads TGTGCCATCAGGGCGGGACTAGCGGGGGCTAGCTCCTACAATGAGCAGTTCTTC. Its protein is CAIRAGLAGASSYNEQFF.